What follows is one T cell receptor (beta chain) and its context. Antigen specificity is unknown. This table comes from immunoSEQ multiplex PCR, and its TCRdb copy is limited to in-frame clones, with some not included. This sample has more than 110,000 clones, with roughly 88% found just once. This specimen belongs to a study of T cell responses to AZD1222 COVID-19 vaccine. Overall study results and limits: The donors showed a predominance of white British ancestry and of females, with possible underestimation of clonal diversity.

The CDR3 spans 14 residues. The rearrangement joins TRBV7-5 to TRBJ1-5. TRBV7-5 is designated a pseudogene. Sequencing was performed on peripheral blood, taken on day 0 of AZD1222 vaccination. The sequence was collected from an adult in good health. CDR3 nucleotides: TGTGCCAGAAGCCCTAACAAGGGACGTCAGCCCCAGCATTTT. This codes for CARSPNKGRQPQHF.